This TCR beta chain was obtained from a study of T cells expressing NK-cell markers. Study background: Just one sequenced donor of eight was HCMV-seronegative, while seven were seropositive.

Germline V lookup: CDR1 DFQATT, CDR2 SNEGSKA (reference sequence). The CDR3 has 14 residues. 5'RACE template switching with UMIs produced the TCR beta cDNA. TCRdb reanalyzed the 5' RACE reads and collapses them to one entry per CDR3 protein, without DNA. In total, the table holds over 200,000 distinct CDR3 sequences. The specimen sequenced was blood T cells: a sorted CD56 or NKG2C T cell subset, CD4+ or CD8+ T cells, or bulk PBMC T cells (not recorded which). The source of this sequence is a man aged 18 to 35 in good health. The V and J genes are TRBV20-1 and TRBJ2-3. The chain's CDR3 is CSARLGASTDTQYF.